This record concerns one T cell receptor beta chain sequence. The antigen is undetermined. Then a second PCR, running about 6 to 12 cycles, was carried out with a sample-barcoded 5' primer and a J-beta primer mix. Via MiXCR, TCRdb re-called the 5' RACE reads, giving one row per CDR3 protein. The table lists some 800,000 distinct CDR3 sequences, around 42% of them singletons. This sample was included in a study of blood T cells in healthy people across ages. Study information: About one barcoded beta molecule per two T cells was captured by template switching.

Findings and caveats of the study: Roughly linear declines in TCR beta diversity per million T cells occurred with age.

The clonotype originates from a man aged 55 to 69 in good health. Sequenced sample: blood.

The CDR3 bases are TGCGCCAGCAGCCAAGGATCCGGGACAGGGGTTTTTAGGGAGACCCAGTACTTC. This codes for CASSQGSGTGVFRETQYF. V is TRBV4-3 and J is TRBJ2-5, with TRBD1 identical over 10 bases. CDR1 LGHNA and CDR2 YSLEER come from the germline V gene. J was trimmed by 5 bases and V by 1 base; bases with no gene match: 13. The CDR3 has 18 residues.